This T cell receptor beta chain was observed in a study of shared clonotypes between healthy human individuals. Study findings and constraints: Clonotype sharing among donors, it was expected, would be affected by sequencing depth.

V gave up 8 bases and J gave up 0 bases, with 14 bases separating them. Germline-derived CDR1 and CDR2 are SNHLY and FYNNEI. The CDR3 spans 16 residues. Notes on this clone: Its antigen is as yet unknown.

The data were produced by immunoSEQ multiplex PCR, yet TCRdb's version contains in-frame clones alone and is incomplete. The profile shows about 2.4 million clones, roughly nine tenths of them singletons. The material sequenced was naive CD4+ T cells sorted from blood. Subset specified: CD45RA+ positively selected. The receptor comes from a man aged 18 to 35 in good health. This chain connects TRBV2 to TRBJ1-6; D possibly corresponds to TRBD1 (6 bases). The CDR3 bases are TGTGCCAGCGGGGGGGCCGTGAGCTCCTATAATTCACCCCTCCACTTT. This codes for CASGGAVSSYNSPLHF.